The sequence of this T cell receptor beta chain was determined in a study of T cells in Graves' hyperthyroidism and ophthalmopathy. The study, taken as a whole, reports: Appearing also in blood were most of the thyroid clonotypes expanded above 0.001.

Orbital computed tomography and thyroid ultrasound, together with serum TRAb and thyroxine and clinical symptoms, were used for diagnoses. Researchers took RNA transcripts and amplified the TCR beta CDR3 regions from them. First-round RT-PCR with HTBI primers amplified the TCR CDR3 region. TCRdb ran MiXCR on the multiplex PCR reads and lists one entry per CDR3 protein. This sample has around 300,000 distinct CDR3 sequences, with around 15% found just once. Trimming pared 3 bases from V and 7 bases from J, leaving 13 bases between. The CDR3 is 14 amino acids. Germline lookup yields CDR1 DFQATT and CDR2 SNEGSKA (reference sequence). On this clonotype: Its matching antigen is unknown.

The sequence was collected from a woman aged 40-49 years with Graves' hyperthyroidism. The source material was blood. This chain joins TRBV20-1 and TRBJ1-6; D not certain. Here the CDR3 reads CSASESTNNSPLHF. CDR3 coding DNA: TGCAGTGCTAGCGAGTCAACGAACAATTCACCCCTCCACTTT.